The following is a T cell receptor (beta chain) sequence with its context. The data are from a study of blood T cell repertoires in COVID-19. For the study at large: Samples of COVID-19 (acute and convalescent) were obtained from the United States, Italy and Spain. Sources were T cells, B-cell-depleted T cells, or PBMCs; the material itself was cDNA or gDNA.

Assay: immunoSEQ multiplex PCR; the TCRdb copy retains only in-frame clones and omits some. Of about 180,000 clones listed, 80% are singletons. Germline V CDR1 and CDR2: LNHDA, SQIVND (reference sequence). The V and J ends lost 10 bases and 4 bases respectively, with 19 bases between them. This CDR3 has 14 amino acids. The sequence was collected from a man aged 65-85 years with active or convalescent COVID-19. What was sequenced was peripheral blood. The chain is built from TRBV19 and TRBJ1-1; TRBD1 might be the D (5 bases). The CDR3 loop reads CAIPRGGRGTEAFF. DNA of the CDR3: TGTGCCATCCCCCGCGGGGGAAGGGGCACTGAAGCTTTCTTT.